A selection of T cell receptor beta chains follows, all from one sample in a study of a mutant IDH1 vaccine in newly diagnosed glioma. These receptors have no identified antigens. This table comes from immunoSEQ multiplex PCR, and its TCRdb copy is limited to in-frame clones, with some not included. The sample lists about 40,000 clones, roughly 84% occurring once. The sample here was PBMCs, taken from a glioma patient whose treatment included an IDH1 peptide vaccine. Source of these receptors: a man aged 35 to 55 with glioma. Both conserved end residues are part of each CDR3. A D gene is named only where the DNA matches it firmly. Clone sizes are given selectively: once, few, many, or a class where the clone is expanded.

CSAFPEDAYF,TGCAGTGCTTTCCCTGAGGATGCGTACTTC,NA,NA,TRBV20-1,TRBJ2-7
CASSQVEALPYEQYF,TGTGCCAGCAGCCAAGTAGAAGCGCTTCCCTACGAGCAGTACTTC,few,NA,TRBV14,TRBJ2-7
CASSLSTGIEAFF,TGCGCCAGCAGCTTGTCGACAGGGATTGAAGCTTTCTTT,medium-sized,TRBD1,TRBV5-1,TRBJ1-1
CASRRDAEDTQYF,TGTGCCAGCAGGCGGGACGCCGAAGATACGCAGTATTTT,few,NA,TRBV2,TRBJ2-3
CASTGRDFHGYTF,TGTGCCAGCACCGGACGCGACTTCCATGGCTACACCTTC,NA,NA,TRBV7-9,TRBJ1-2
CASSLGQRGPYNEQFF,TGTGCCAGCAGCTTAGGCCAGCGGGGGCCATACAATGAGCAGTTCTTC,NA,TRBD2,TRBV11-2,TRBJ2-1
CASSSGLAAGELFF,TGTGCCAGCAGCTCGGGACTAGCCGCCGGGGAGCTGTTTTTT,NA,TRBD2,TRBV7-3,TRBJ2-2
CASSVAGTGIEAFF,TGTGCCAGCAGCGTAGCTGGGACAGGGATTGAAGCTTTCTTT,NA,TRBD1,TRBV9,TRBJ1-1
CASISADSSSNEQFF,TGTGCCAGCATTTCAGCGGATTCCTCGAGCAATGAGCAGTTCTTC,few,NA,TRBV6-1,TRBJ2-1
CSVVGLASRSYEQYF,TGCAGCGTTGTCGGCCTGGCTAGCAGGTCCTACGAGCAGTACTTC,once,NA,TRBV29-1,TRBJ2-7
CASSLGLAGSLGELFF,TGTGCCAGCAGCTTGGGACTAGCGGGGTCCTTGGGGGAGCTGTTTTTT,NA,TRBD2,TRBV11-3,TRBJ2-2
CATREGGTEAFF,TGTGCCACTAGGGAGGGGGGAACTGAAGCTTTCTTT,NA,NA,TRBV19,TRBJ1-1
CASSLYRNSYEQYF,TGTGCCAGCAGTTTGTATAGAAACTCCTACGAGCAGTACTTC,once,NA,TRBV27,TRBJ2-7
CASSIWGQPNTGELFF,TGTGCCAGTAGTATCTGGGGACAACCTAACACCGGGGAGCTGTTTTTT,NA,NA,TRBV19,TRBJ2-2
CASSKLSYEQYF,TGTGCCAGCAGCAAACTCTCCTACGAGCAGTACTTC,NA,NA,TRBV9,TRBJ2-7
CASSQVGAGGEGQYF,TGCGCCAGCAGCCAAGTAGGAGCGGGAGGCGAGGGGCAGTACTTC,NA,TRBD2,TRBV4-1,TRBJ2-7
CASSYMGKLFF,TGTGCCAGCAGTTACATGGGAAAACTGTTTTTT,few,NA,TRBV6-5,TRBJ1-4
CASSLQGAASSTDTQYF,TGTGCCAGCTCACTTCAGGGGGCCGCTTCTAGCACAGATACGCAGTATTTT,NA,TRBD1,TRBV18,TRBJ2-3
CASSEAVERRREAFF,TGTGCCAGCAGTGAAGCAGTCGAAAGGAGGCGTGAAGCTTTCTTT,NA,NA,TRBV6-1,TRBJ1-1
CASSLTGSQPQHF,TGTGCCAGCAGTCTGACAGGGAGTCAGCCCCAGCATTTT,NA,TRBD1,TRBV2,TRBJ1-5
CASSQGALGNTEAFF,TGCGCCAGCAGCCAGGGGGCTCTGGGGAACACTGAAGCTTTCTTT,NA,TRBD1,TRBV5-1,TRBJ1-1
CASSIRTSAGNEQFF,TGTGCCAGTAGTATTCGGACTAGCGCCGGCAATGAGCAGTTCTTC,NA,TRBD2,TRBV19,TRBJ2-1
CASRPTVGEQYF,TGTGCCAGCAGACCCACGGTAGGGGAGCAGTACTTC,NA,NA,TRBV27,TRBJ2-7
CARLSVAAQETQYF,TGTGCGCGGCTAAGCGTAGCGGCCCAAGAGACCCAGTACTTC,NA,NA,TRBV30,TRBJ2-5
CASRGTPGDTQYF,TGTGCCAGCAGGGGGACCCCGGGGGATACGCAGTATTTT,NA,NA,TRBV6-6,TRBJ2-3
CASSVGWDSLELFF,TGTGCCAGCAGCGTAGGCTGGGACAGTCTAGAACTGTTTTTT,NA,TRBD1,TRBV9,TRBJ1-4
CASSLARPEETQYF,TGCGCCAGCAGCTTGGCCCGACCTGAGGAGACCCAGTACTTC,NA,NA,TRBV5-1,TRBJ2-5
CSGGEGDYGYTF,TGCAGCGGTGGAGAAGGAGACTATGGCTACACCTTC,NA,NA,TRBV29-1,TRBJ1-2
CASSHAGPYEQYF,TGTGCCAGCAGCCACGCGGGGCCCTACGAGCAGTACTTC,NA,NA,TRBV6-1,TRBJ2-7
CASSYSWTANYGYTF,TGTGCCAGCAGTTACTCTTGGACGGCTAACTATGGCTACACCTTC,NA,NA,TRBV6-5,TRBJ1-2
CASSQGAGPYSTDTQYF,TGTGCCAGCAGCCAGGGAGCGGGCCCTTATAGCACAGATACGCAGTATTTT,NA,NA,TRBV4-2,TRBJ2-3
CASSALPGTGFRNEQFF,TGTGCCAGCAGCGCTTTACCCGGGACAGGGTTCCGCAATGAGCAGTTCTTC,NA,TRBD1,TRBV7-2,TRBJ2-1
CASSVEGKGGQPQHF,TGTGCCAGCAGCGTAGAGGGTAAGGGGGGGCAGCCCCAGCATTTT,NA,NA,TRBV9,TRBJ1-5
CASSLESGRVGEQFF,TGTGCCAGCAGCTTGGAGAGCGGGAGGGTTGGTGAGCAGTTCTTC,once,TRBD2,TRBV5-4,TRBJ2-1
CASSQADRDNEKLFF,TGTGCCAGCAGCCAGGCGGACAGGGATAATGAAAAACTGTTTTTT,NA,TRBD1,TRBV4-2,TRBJ1-4
CASSLPTEETQYF,TGTGCCAGCAGCTTGCCAACCGAAGAGACCCAGTACTTC,NA,NA,TRBV5-6,TRBJ2-5
CASSFAGGEKLFF,TGTGCCAGCAGTTTCGCGGGGGGTGAAAAACTGTTTTTT,NA,NA,TRBV27,TRBJ1-4
CASSLTWVTNEKLFF,TGTGCCAGCAGCCTAACATGGGTTACTAATGAAAAACTGTTTTTT,NA,NA,TRBV27,TRBJ1-4
CASGREEHKETQYF,TGTGCCAGCGGGCGGGAGGAGCACAAAGAGACCCAGTACTTC,NA,TRBD2,TRBV7-9,TRBJ2-5
CSVEGVRETQYF,TGCAGCGTTGAGGGGGTTCGGGAGACCCAGTACTTC,once,NA,TRBV29-1,TRBJ2-5
CASSQEMRGEQYF,TGCGCCAGCAGCCAAGAAATGAGGGGCGAGCAGTACTTC,NA,NA,TRBV4-3,TRBJ2-7
CASSLKQVRDNTDTQYF,TGTGCCAGCAGCTTAAAGCAGGTCAGGGACAACACAGATACGCAGTATTTT,NA,NA,TRBV5-4,TRBJ2-3
CASSLGTPGQETQYF,TGTGCCAGCAGCTTGGGGACCCCGGGGCAAGAGACCCAGTACTTC,NA,NA,TRBV5-5,TRBJ2-5
CASSQDSPLNSPLHF,TGTGCCAGCAGCCAGGACAGTCCGCTTAATTCACCCCTCCACTTT,NA,NA,TRBV4-2,TRBJ1-6
CASSLKNLGEAFF,TGTGCCAGCAGCTTAAAAAATCTAGGTGAAGCTTTCTTT,NA,NA,TRBV7-2,TRBJ1-1
CASSVAGTGGYEQYF,TGTGCCAGCAGCGTGGCCGGGACAGGGGGCTACGAGCAGTACTTC,NA,TRBD1,TRBV9,TRBJ2-7
CASSFKGNQPQHF,TGTGCCAGCAGCTTCAAGGGCAATCAGCCCCAGCATTTT,few,NA,TRBV7-9,TRBJ1-5
CASTIGGGNQPQHF,TGTGCCAGCACCATAGGGGGAGGCAATCAGCCCCAGCATTTT,NA,NA,TRBV7-9,TRBJ1-5
CASSYGDSNQPQHF,TGTGCCAGCAGTTACGGGGATTCGAATCAGCCCCAGCATTTT,NA,NA,TRBV6-5,TRBJ1-5
CASSSTGMGLDEQYF,TGTGCCAGCAGCTCCACCGGTATGGGGCTGGACGAGCAGTACTTC,NA,NA,TRBV7-9,TRBJ2-7
CASSNSGGVITEAFF,TGTGCCAGCAGCAACTCAGGGGGGGTGATCACTGAAGCTTTCTTT,NA,TRBD1,TRBV6-5,TRBJ1-1
CASSLGLAYGELFF,TGTGCCAGCAGCTTGGGGCTAGCGTACGGGGAGCTGTTTTTT,NA,NA,TRBV11-2,TRBJ2-2
CASSTSTSENTGELFF,TGTGCCAGCAGCACCTCGACTAGCGAAAACACCGGGGAGCTGTTTTTT,NA,TRBD2,TRBV28,TRBJ2-2
CASSPGQGEGYTF,TGTGCCAGCAGCCCGGGACAGGGGGAGGGCTACACCTTC,NA,TRBD1,TRBV7-2,TRBJ1-2
CASSGYGTGRFF,TGTGCCAGCAGTGGTTATGGGACAGGGCGGTTCTTC,NA,TRBD1,TRBV2,TRBJ2-1
CASRFQDGISYEQYF,TGTGCCAGTAGATTTCAGGATGGTATCTCCTACGAGCAGTACTTC,NA,NA,TRBV19,TRBJ2-7
CASSPRPGGVGANVLTF,TGTGCCAGCTCACCAAGACCGGGGGGCGTAGGGGCCAACGTCCTGACTTTC,NA,NA,TRBV18,TRBJ2-6
CASGLRGGLSYNEQFF,TGTGCTAGTGGTTTGAGGGGGGGCTTGTCCTACAATGAGCAGTTCTTC,NA,NA,TRBV12-5,TRBJ2-1
CASSQDSGGDTQYF,TGTGCCAGCAGCCAAGATTCTGGGGGGGATACGCAGTATTTT,NA,NA,TRBV4-2,TRBJ2-3